These T cell receptor beta chains were read from a single sample in a study of T-cell memory formation after mild COVID-19. TCRdb itself ran the 5' RACE reads through MiXCR, one entry per CDR3 protein. The sample consists of about 340,000 distinct CDR3 sequences, about 16% of them appearing once. The sequenced sample consisted of PBMCs or a T cell subset sorted from them (not recorded which). The source is a man between 18 and 29 years old who had mild COVID-19 (a few samples of this study predate the infection). Cell type and time point are not known. Each CDR3 is given with its conserved first and last residue. The D gene is left open where the match is weak. Expanded clones get a size class; other rows say once, few or many, or leave the size out.

>.|many|TRBV6-5|TRBJ1-1
TGTGCCAGCAGTTACTCGATGGTAGTGAACACTGAAGCTTTCTTT
CASSYSMVVNTEAFF
>.|.|TRBV25-1|TRBJ1-1
TGTGCCAGCAGTGAAGACGTTTTTACGAGAGCTTTCTTT
CASSEDVFTRAFF
>.|few|TRBV20-1|TRBJ2-3
TGCAGTGCTAGAGATCGACAGCGAAGCACAGATACGCAGTATTTT
CSARDRQRSTDTQYF
>.|.|TRBV7-9|TRBJ2-2
TGTGCCAGCAGCTGGGAACGTGCCACCGGGGAGCTGTTTTTT
CASSWERATGELFF
>.|.|TRBV6-2/TRBV6-3|TRBJ1-2
TGTGCCAGCACCAACTCTCCATCATCTAACTATGGCTACACCTTC
CASTNSPSSNYGYTF
>TRBD1|.|TRBV3-1|TRBJ1-2
TGTGCCAGCAGCCGACTCCCACAGGGGGTGAACTATGGCTACACCTTC
CASSRLPQGVNYGYTF
>.|few|TRBV12-3/TRBV12-4|TRBJ1-2
TGTGCCAGCAATTCTGCGTCTGTTGGCTACACCTTC
CASNSASVGYTF
>.|.|TRBV12-3/TRBV12-4|TRBJ2-3
TGTGCCAGCAGTTACTGGACAATTGGGGCGCGGGATACGCAGTATTTT
CASSYWTIGARDTQYF
>TRBD1|.|TRBV13|TRBJ1-2
TGTGCCAGCAGCAGACAGGGGGCTCAATCTGGCCACACCTTC
CASSRQGAQSGHTF
>.|.|TRBV7-2|TRBJ1-1
TGTGCCAGCAGCCCACTTAGGACAACGAACACTGAAGCTTTCTTT
CASSPLRTTNTEAFF
>.|few|TRBV20-1|TRBJ2-1
TGCAGTGCTAGAACGCTTACTCTTTACAGTGAGCAGTTCTTC
CSARTLTLYSEQFF
>.|.|TRBV25-1|TRBJ2-7
TGTGCCAGCAGTGCGGCAGGAACCTCCTACGAGCAGTACTTC
CASSAAGTSYEQYF
>TRBD1|once|TRBV19|TRBJ1-1
TGTGCCAGTAGTCCAGGGGGGAGGTTCACTGAAGCTTTCTTT
CASSPGGRFTEAFF
>TRBD1|.|TRBV12-3/TRBV12-4|TRBJ1-2
TGTGCCAGCAGTCCACAGGGGATGTACGGCTACACCTTC
CASSPQGMYGYTF
>TRBD1|many|TRBV6-5|TRBJ2-7
TGTGCCAGCAGTACCGGGACAGGGGTCTACGAGCAGTACTTC
CASSTGTGVYEQYF
>.|few|TRBV18|TRBJ2-1
TGTGCCAGCTCACCCTCACAGGGTTACAATGAGCAGTTCTTC
CASSPSQGYNEQFF
>.|few|TRBV6-6|TRBJ1-1
TGTGCCAGCATGGTAGACGAGTTCCCTGAAGCTTTCTTT
CASMVDEFPEAFF